This record covers a single T cell receptor beta chain. Its cognate antigen is unknown. In nominal health when sampled, donors likely had unrecorded immune exposures nonetheless. PCR used 60 Vbeta primers and 13 Jbeta primers. The authors' processing: Approximately 11 million shared chains were among about 80 million unique TCR beta chains counted in a later analysis. Sequencing was performed with immunoSEQ multiplex PCR; in TCRdb, only in-frame clones are kept and a portion is missing. V and J calls and clone size are those listed in that table; D and trimming were worked out from the DNA. The table has about 190,000 clones, 75% to 90% seen once. This entry is derived from a study of cytomegalovirus exposure and HLA in healthy donors. Study-wide points: A later look showed TCR association rates differing by HLA locus, highest for DRB1 and lowest for HLA-C. HLA-A and HLA-B allele assignments for most subjects were reportedly predicted accurately using TCR beta sequences.

The CDR3 contains 13 residues. Germline V gene lookup returns CDR1 SGHVS and CDR2 FQNEAQ. V was cut by 0 bases and J by 3 bases, with 6 bases left in between. The sequence was obtained from a man in his forties in good health and CMV-seropositive. The sample was PBMCs. V gene TRBV7-8 combines with J gene TRBJ2-7, with a possible D match to TRBD2 (5 bases). DNA for the CDR3: TGTGCCAGCAGCTTAGCGGACTTCTACGAGCAGTACTTC. Its translation: CASSLADFYEQYF.